This TCR beta chain originates from a study of human CD8 memory T cell subsets. Regarding the study as a whole: In contrast to effector memory cells, stem-like memory and precursor exhausted T cells had similarly high diversity.

UMI-labeled 5' RACE was the method by which TCR beta libraries were made. TCRdb re-analyzed the 5' RACE reads; it lists each CDR3 protein once, without DNA. Here the sample table reports 3,000 to 4,500 distinct CDR3 sequences. Concerning this clonotype itself: What it recognizes is unknown.

Germline loops: CDR1 DFQATT, CDR2 SNEGSKA (reference sequence). This CDR3 spans 16 amino acids. The V and J genes are TRBV20-1 and TRBJ2-2; the TCRdb D gene call, TRBD1, has no DNA to confirm it. This clonotype was obtained from a human donor in good health. Sequencing used CD8+ T cells from PBMCs. This CDR3 reads CSATDSTKGDTGELFF.